This T cell receptor beta chain was sequenced during a study of T cell changes during pregnancy in multiple sclerosis. Repertoires were generated with immunoSEQ multiplex PCR, while TCRdb's copy carries only in-frame clones and drops some. Altogether 50,000 to 65,000 clones are present, 90% being singletons, with the ten largest covering roughly 2%. V was pared by 5 bases and J by 8 bases, with 15 bases of the junction left unmatched. The germline gives CDR1 LNHDA, CDR2 SQIVND (reference sequence). The CDR3 is made up of 17 amino acids. Sequencing was performed on peripheral blood, taken in the first trimester of pregnancy. The chain combines TRBV19 with TRBJ2-1; TRBD2 aligns across 10 bases. The receptor's source is a female donor in good health, enrolled as a control in a pregnancy study. The CDR3 reads CASSRETLAGEWYEQFF. The CDR3 nucleotides read TGTGCCAGTAGTCGAGAGACCCTAGCGGGAGAATGGTATGAGCAGTTCTTC.